One and the same sample provided the 18 T cell receptor beta chains below, sequenced in a study of regulatory T cells in long-lasting Graves disease. For TCR beta, libraries came from iRepertoire HTBI primers and Arm-PCR of CDR3 regions. TCRdb passed the multiplex PCR reads through MiXCR, listing each CDR3 protein once. Counted here are approximately 470,000 distinct CDR3 sequences, around 16% occurring once; the ten biggest clones make up 12%. Time point reported: newly diagnosed GD, antithyroid drugs for less than 3 months. From PBMCs, RNA was extracted and then used to make the TCR library. These data were also filed under a second study, of T cells in Graves' hyperthyroidism and ophthalmopathy.

The material was peripheral blood mononuclear cells (PBMCs), obtained at new diagnosis, from a patient treated with antithyroid drugs. Source of these receptors: a man aged 40-49 years with Graves disease.

At least ten counts were recorded for this clonotype. The CDR3 spells CASSEGRRENQPQHF. The DNA for the CDR3 is TGTGCCAGCAGTGAAGGCCGGAGGGAAAATCAGCCCCAGCATTTT. The V call is TRBV25-1, the J call TRBJ1-5; D gene uncertain. Trimming removed 2 bases at V and 4 bases at J, with 12 bases between. Germline V CDR1 and CDR2: MGHDK, SYGVNS. The CDR3 consists of 15 residues.

In this sample, this clonotype turned up many times. The chain has TRBV6-2 or TRBV6-3 and TRBJ2-7; D is uncertain. Germline V gives CDR1 MNHEY, CDR2 SVGEGT. The CDR3 spans 17 residues. Trimming pared 0 bases from V and 2 bases from J, leaving 17 bases between. The CDR3 loop is CASSYSINKGSAYEQYF. CDR3 coding DNA: TGTGCCAGCAGTTACTCGATCAATAAGGGCTCGGCCTACGAGCAGTACTTC.

This clonotype has a single count. The chain carries TRBV20-1 and TRBJ2-7; the D is unclear. V lost 2 bases to trimming and J lost 0 bases, with 14 bases between them. The CDR3 length is 15 residues. Germline V gene lookup returns CDR1 DFQATT and CDR2 SNEGSKA (reference sequence). CDR3 DNA sequence: TGCAGTGCTAGACACCCTAGAACGGGCTCCTACGAGCAGTACTTC. It is translated as CSARHPRTGSYEQYF.

The chain has TRBV30 and TRBJ1-5, with 9 nucleotides matching TRBD1. The CDR3 loop spans 13 amino acids. Germline V CDR1 and CDR2: GTSNPN, SVGIG (reference sequence). V trimming: 5 bases; J trimming: 7 bases; junction bases outside the gene matches: 6. The CDR3: CAWAGTGKQPQHF. As DNA, the CDR3 is TGTGCCTGGGCCGGGACAGGGAAACAGCCCCAGCATTTT.

With respect to this clonotype: A clone one base away is much larger, so this may be a read error. For the CDR3, the DNA is TGTGCCATCAGCTGGGGTACCGAGACCCAGTTCTTC. As protein: CAISWGTETQFF. The rearrangement uses TRBV10-3 and TRBJ2-1; D is unresolved. This CDR3 region has 12 residues. With 6 bases removed from V and 13 bases from J, the gap between germline ends came to 16 bases. CDR1 ENHRY and CDR2 SYGVKD come from the germline V gene.

In this sample, this clonotype turned up a few times. The chain combines TRBV29-1 with TRBJ2-3, with TRBD2 matching 14 bases. Losses at the gene ends were 3 bases for V and 4 bases for J; bases not matched to a gene: 6. This CDR3 spans 16 amino acids. Looked up from germline, CDR1 is SQVTM and CDR2 is ANQGSEA. The CDR3 DNA follows: TGCAGCGTTGAGGGACTAGCGGGAGTAAGGGCAGATACGCAGTATTTT. This encodes CSVEGLAGVRADTQYF.

This clonotype was seen more than once but under ten times. The rearrangement joins TRBV19 to TRBJ1-5; possibly TRBD1 for D (5 bases). The germline V gene has CDR1 LNHDA and CDR2 SQIVND (reference sequence). Trimming shortened V by 7 bases and J by 0 bases, and 13 bases separated the two germline ends. The CDR3 contains 15 residues. The CDR3 nucleotides are TGTGCCAGTAACCCCGGGGCCCTTAGCAATCAGCCCCAGCATTTT. This translates into CASNPGALSNQPQHF.

The sample holds many counts of this clonotype. J is TRBJ2-2 and V is TRBV28; 10 positions match TRBD1. The CDR3 is 15 amino acids. Trimming removed 6 bases from V and 4 bases from J; junction bases left unmatched: 5. Germline V CDR1 and CDR2: MDHEN, SYDVKM. The CDR3, as DNA: TGTGCCAGCAGCGACAGGGGGCGTGTCACCGGGGAGCTGTTTTTT. As protein: CASSDRGRVTGELFF.

This clonotype showed up many times. The J gene is TRBJ2-3, the V gene TRBV2; D is uncertain. Germline values: CDR1 SNHLY, CDR2 FYNNEI. This CDR3 is 14 amino acids long. Trimming cost V 6 bases and J 0 bases, with 10 bases left between them. CDR3 region: CASRVAASTDTQYF. The CDR3 bases are TGTGCCAGCAGAGTAGCAGCGAGCACAGATACGCAGTATTTT. The complete variable domain, with remaining parts taken from reference TRBV2 and TRBJ2-3, reads EPEVTQTPSHQVTQMGQEVILRCVPISNHLYFYWYRQILGQKVEFLVSFYNNEISEKSEIFDDQFSVERPDGSNFTLKIRSTKLEDSAMYFCASRVAASTDTQYFGPGTRLTVL.

This clonotype appeared a few times. This sequence joins TRBV28 and TRBJ2-2; D is perhaps TRBD2 (6 bases). The CDR3 is 14 amino acids. V dropped 3 bases and J dropped 3 bases, with 8 bases sitting between them. Germline values: CDR1 MDHEN, CDR2 SYDVKM. CDR3 protein: CASSLWGDTGELFF. The CDR3 region has the DNA TGTGCCAGCAGTTTGTGGGGGGACACCGGGGAGCTGTTTTTT.

The table lists this clonotype with many counts. The chain has TRBV20-1 and TRBJ2-7; D not resolved. The CDR3 contains 11 residues. In germline, CDR1 is DFQATT, CDR2 SNEGSKA (reference sequence). Trimming removed 1 base at V and 4 bases at J, with 5 bases between. This CDR3 is CSARVLYEQYF. In nucleotides, the CDR3 is TGCAGTGCTAGAGTCCTGTACGAGCAGTACTTC.

This chain joins TRBV12-3 or TRBV12-4 and TRBJ2-1; 8 bases align to TRBD1. V shed 3 bases, J shed 5 bases, and the junction held 3 bases outside the gene matches. The CDR3 has 14 amino acids. CDR3 sequence: CASSLHRGDNEQFF. DNA for the CDR3: TGTGCCAGCAGTTTGCACAGGGGGGACAATGAGCAGTTCTTC.

V usage is TRBV2 and J usage is TRBJ2-1, with 12 bases fitting TRBD2. The V gene end was trimmed by 4 bases and the J gene end by 3 bases; junction bases not matched to a gene: 4. This CDR3 region has 16 residues. Per germline, CDR1 SNHLY and CDR2 FYNNEI. DNA of the CDR3: TGTGCCAGCAGTGCGACTAGCGGGAGTATCTACAATGAGCAGTTCTTC. Translating it yields CASSATSGSIYNEQFF. The whole variable domain, filled in from reference TRBV2 and TRBJ2-1, reads EPEVTQTPSHQVTQMGQEVILRCVPISNHLYFYWYRQILGQKVEFLVSFYNNEISEKSEIFDDQFSVERPDGSNFTLKIRSTKLEDSAMYFCASSATSGSIYNEQFFGPGTRLTVL.

This clonotype was detected many times. The V gene is TRBV6-1, the J gene TRBJ2-1, with 8 positions matching TRBD2. The CDR3 extends over 15 amino acids. After removal of 6 bases from V and 5 bases from J, the junction contained 9 bases not matched to a gene. Looked up from germline, CDR1 is MNHNS and CDR2 is SASEGT. This CDR3 is CASSSWREVDNEQFF. DNA for the CDR3: TGTGCCAGCAGCTCTTGGCGGGAGGTTGACAATGAGCAGTTCTTC.

This clonotype occurred a few times. The rearrangement joins TRBV7-3 to TRBJ2-1; 8 nucleotides line up with TRBD2. The V segment lost 4 bases and the J segment 5 bases; nucleotides outside the gene matches: 7. CDR1 is SGHTA and CDR2 is FQGTGA in the germline V gene. The length of the CDR3 is 15 residues. The CDR3 bases are TGTGCCAGCAGCTACAGCGGGAGTTACCACAATGAGCAGTTCTTC. Its translation: CASSYSGSYHNEQFF.

This clonotype was found many times. V gene TRBV5-1 combines with J gene TRBJ2-7, with D unclear. CDR1 SGHRS and CDR2 YFSETQ come from the germline V gene. This CDR3 region has 13 residues. Trimming pared 0 bases from V and 2 bases from J, leaving 6 bases between. The CDR3 DNA is TGCGCCAGCAGCTTGGACCTTACCTACGAGCAGTACTTC. Protein sequence: CASSLDLTYEQYF.

This clonotype was found many times. This chain connects TRBV11-1 to TRBJ2-7, with no clear D. Germline V gene lookup returns CDR1 SGHAT and CDR2 FQDESV (reference sequence). This CDR3 region has 12 residues. Trimming stripped 4 bases from V and 4 bases from J, with 8 bases between. The CDR3, as DNA: TGTGCCAGCAGCTACGGATCGTACGAGCAGTACTTC. It encodes CASSYGSYEQYF. Filled out from reference TRBV11-1 and TRBJ2-7, the complete variable domain reads EAEVAQSPRYKITEKSQAVAFWCDPISGHATLYWYRQILGQGPELLVQFQDESVVDDSQLPKDRFSAERLKGVDSTLKIQPAELGDSAMYLCASSYGSYEQYFGPGTRLTVT.

J is TRBJ2-7 and V is TRBV7-6; possibly TRBD1 for D (6 bases). The CDR3 contains 15 residues. Trimming cost V 5 bases and J 7 bases, with 21 bases left between them. Germline CDR1 SGHVS, CDR2 FNYEAQ. The CDR3 DNA reads TGTGCCAGCAGCCCCTCGACAGGAGAAAGAGATGAGCAGTACTTC. This sequence encodes CASSPSTGERDEQYF.